Listed here is a single T cell receptor beta chain. Self-reported history from a screening survey and questionnaire set each donor's cohort. Method: immunoSEQ multiplex PCR; TCRdb's copy keeps in-frame clones and lacks some. The table includes 280,000 or so clones, 70% to 90% detected once. This sample stems from a study of blood T cell repertoires in COVID-19. The CDR3 runs to 17 residues. Germline V CDR1 and CDR2: MNHNS, SASEGT. J was trimmed by 1 base and V by 4 bases; bases with no gene match: 8. The source of this sequence is a man aged 25 to 45 who had recovered from COVID-19. Sequencing used PBMCs or T cells enriched from blood (not recorded which). V is TRBV6-1 and J is TRBJ1-5, with 9 bases fitting TRBD1. The CDR3 coding sequence is TGTGCCAGCAGTGTTCCTCCCGGGACAGGGAGCAATCAGCCCCAGCATTTT. Its protein product is CASSVPPGTGSNQPQHF.